The 18 T cell receptor beta chains presented below share a single source sample, sequenced in a study of T cell responses to AZD1222 COVID-19 vaccine. TCRdb's table, derived via immunoSEQ multiplex PCR, lists solely in-frame clones and lacks some. The table shows around 69,000 clones, with less than 90% occurring only once. The sample in question was peripheral blood, obtained on day 0 of AZD1222 vaccination. The receptor source for this set is an adult in good health.

This chain connects TRBV5-1 to TRBJ2-3; 11 bases line up with TRBD2. J gave up 2 bases and V 4 bases, and 15 bases lay outside the gene matches. Germline CDR1 is SGHRS and CDR2 is YFSETQ. The CDR3 loop spans 19 amino acids. CDR3 residues: CASSRWLPTSGETTDTQYF. CDR3 DNA: TGCGCCAGCAGCCGTTGGTTGCCGACTAGCGGGGAGACCACAGATACGCAGTATTTT.

This rearrangement joins TRBV30 to TRBJ1-5, with a tentative D call TRBD1 (6 bases). V lost 2 bases, J lost 11 bases, and 19 bases lay in between. The CDR3 totals 14 residues. Germline V gene lookup returns CDR1 GTSNPN and CDR2 SVGIG (reference sequence). CDR3 loop: CAWSRGRGAEAQHF. CDR3 nucleotide sequence: TGTGCCTGGAGTAGGGGACGGGGGGCCGAAGCCCAGCATTTT.

The rearrangement links TRBV28 to TRBJ2-2; D gene uncertain. Germline-derived CDR1 and CDR2 are MDHEN and SYDVKM. The V end was cut by 11 bases, the J end by 1 base, with 20 bases between. This CDR3 region has 16 residues. The chain's CDR3 is CAGRSGRPLNTGELFF. The CDR3 region has the DNA TGTGCCGGCCGCAGTGGCAGGCCTCTGAACACCGGGGAGCTGTTTTTT.

This sequence joins TRBV5-1 and TRBJ2-7; 9 bases align to TRBD2. V trimming: 3 bases; J trimming: 6 bases; junction bases outside the gene matches: 13. Germline V gene data show CDR1 as SGHRS and CDR2 as YFSETQ. The CDR3 extends over 16 amino acids. This CDR3 is CASSSLSTSGYSEQYF. CDR3 nucleotide sequence: TGCGCCAGCAGCTCCCTTTCGACTAGCGGTTACTCCGAGCAGTACTTC.

The chain uses TRBV11-3 and TRBJ2-7, with 9 bases that match TRBD1. Trimming removed 4 bases from V and 2 bases from J; junction bases left unmatched: 3. The CDR3 totals 14 residues. Germline V CDR1 and CDR2: SGHNT, YENEEA. CDR3 bases: TGTGCCAGCAGCTCCGGGACAGGGACCTACGAGCAGTACTTC. Residues: CASSSGTGTYEQYF.

This rearrangement joins TRBV14 to TRBJ2-5; 8 bases fit TRBD1. The CDR3 has 16 amino acids. Germline lookup yields CDR1 SGHDN and CDR2 FVKESK. V lost 4 bases, J lost 4 bases, and 11 bases stayed unmatched. CDR3 DNA sequence: TGTGCCAGCAGCCCACCCGCAGGGGGCAAAGGAGAGACCCAGTACTTC. Translating gives CASSPPAGGKGETQYF. The whole variable domain, remainder taken from reference TRBV14 and TRBJ2-5, is EAGVTQFPSHSVIEKGQTVTLRCDPISGHDNLYWYRRVMGKEIKFLLHFVKESKQDESGMPNNRFLAERTGGTYSTLKVQPAELEDSGVYFCASSPPAGGKGETQYFGPGTRLLVL.

V gene TRBV19 combines with J gene TRBJ1-2; 7 nucleotides align to TRBD1. This CDR3 spans 14 amino acids. Looked up from germline, CDR1 is LNHDA and CDR2 is SQIVND (reference sequence). V shed 7 bases, J shed 3 bases, and the junction held 8 bases outside the gene matches. Written as DNA, the CDR3 is TGTGCCAGTATCCGGGACAGCTCTTACTATGGCTACACCTTC. Encoded protein: CASIRDSSYYGYTF.

The rearrangement joins TRBV5-6 to TRBJ2-5, with no clear D. The CDR3 is 15 residues long. Between the trimmed V and J ends, which lost 0 bases and 1 base, there was a span of 10 bases. Germline loops: CDR1 SGHDT, CDR2 YYEEEE. The CDR3: CASSLGGFGQETQYF. In DNA, the CDR3 is TGTGCCAGCAGCTTGGGGGGTTTTGGCCAAGAGACCCAGTACTTC.

The rearrangement links TRBV6-5 to TRBJ2-7, with a possible D match to TRBD2 (5 bases). Germline lookup yields CDR1 MNHEY and CDR2 SVGAGI. CDR3 size: 16 residues. V was pared by 0 bases and J by 7 bases, with 19 bases between. CDR3 nucleotide sequence: TGTGCCAGCAGTTACTCGATGACATCGAACGGGGTGGAGCAGTACTTC. Its translation is CASSYSMTSNGVEQYF.

This chain links TRBV18 with TRBJ1-4; 8 bases line up with TRBD1. V trimming: 6 bases; J trimming: 4 bases; junction bases outside the gene matches: 10. Germline CDR1 reads KGHSH; CDR2 reads LQKENI. The CDR3 consists of 16 residues. The CDR3 bases are TGTGCCAGCTCTCCTGGACAGGGAAGCCGTAATGAAAAACTGTTTTTT. Amino acid sequence: CASSPGQGSRNEKLFF.

The chain is built from TRBV5-1 and TRBJ1-2, with TRBD1 as a possible D gene (5 bases). This CDR3 spans 16 amino acids. V was clipped by 4 bases and J by 3 bases, with 19 bases between them. Germline-derived CDR1 and CDR2 are SGHRS and YFSETQ. CDR3 loop: CASSTEDRPPHYGYTF. The CDR3, as DNA: TGCGCCAGCAGCACTGAAGACAGACCTCCCCACTATGGCTACACCTTC.

The rearrangement joins TRBV4-1 to TRBJ2-2; 7 nucleotides line up with TRBD1. The CDR3 has 19 amino acids. Trimming at V came to 0 bases and at J to 3 bases, leaving 13 bases not matched to a gene. Germline V lookup: CDR1 MGHRA, CDR2 YSYEKL. The CDR3 coding sequence is TGCGCCAGCAGCCAAGATGGGGACAGAATCTTGTCTTACACCGGGGAGCTGTTTTTT. This sequence encodes CASSQDGDRILSYTGELFF.

The chain carries TRBV5-4 and TRBJ1-4; 8 bases line up with TRBD1. This CDR3 is built from 16 residues. Germline loops: CDR1 SGHNT, CDR2 YYREEE (reference sequence). The trim removed 3 bases at V and 8 bases at J, leaving 12 bases unmatched. The CDR3 is CASSSLGGTGFEKLFF. The CDR3 DNA sequence: TGTGCCAGCAGCTCCCTCGGTGGGACAGGATTCGAAAAACTGTTTTTT.

The V call is TRBV9, the J call TRBJ1-6, with no clear D. The CDR3 has 13 amino acids. V was trimmed by 0 bases and J by 8 bases, leaving 6 bases between them. Germline-derived CDR1 and CDR2 are SGDLS and YYNGEE. CDR3 region: CASSVAPDSPLHF. The CDR3 DNA sequence: TGTGCCAGCAGCGTAGCCCCAGATTCACCCCTCCACTTT.

The chain couples TRBV19 to TRBJ1-2; possible D gene TRBD1, 5 bases. The CDR3 is 14 residues long. The ends were cut back, 8 bases at V and 4 bases at J, with 17 bases in the middle. The germline V gene has CDR1 LNHDA and CDR2 SQIVND (reference sequence). CDR3 in DNA: TGTGCCAGTCAACTAGGGGCACAGACCTATGGCTACACCTTC. Amino acid sequence: CASQLGAQTYGYTF.

The chain couples TRBV19 to TRBJ1-1, with D tentatively TRBD1 (5 bases). This CDR3 has 15 residues. V lost 0 bases, J lost 0 bases, and 8 bases lay in between. Germline V lookup: CDR1 LNHDA, CDR2 SQIVND (reference sequence). The DNA for the CDR3 is TGTGCCAGTAGTATAGATGAGGGGCTGAACACTGAAGCTTTCTTT. This codes for CASSIDEGLNTEAFF.

V usage is TRBV18 and J usage is TRBJ1-4; D gene uncertain. The ends were cut back, 10 bases at V and 0 bases at J, with 15 bases in the middle. Germline V gene sequence: CDR1 KGHSH, CDR2 LQKENI. CDR3 length: 15 amino acids. The CDR3 DNA reads as TGTGCCACGGGGAGGTCGGAATCAACTAATGAAAAACTGTTTTTT. Its translation: CATGRSESTNEKLFF.

The chain combines TRBV30 with TRBJ1-3; D remains unclear. CDR1 is GTSNPN, CDR2 SVGIG, per germline (reference sequence). Trimming pared 3 bases from V and 0 bases from J, leaving 6 bases between. This CDR3 region has 13 residues. The CDR3 region is CAWRINSGNTIYF. The CDR3 region has the DNA TGTGCCTGGAGGATAAACTCTGGAAACACCATATATTTT.